Listed here are 19 T cell receptor beta chains from one sample, sequenced in a study of cytomegalovirus exposure and HLA in healthy donors. The PCR made use of 60 Vbeta and 13 Jbeta primers. Method: immunoSEQ multiplex PCR; TCRdb's copy keeps in-frame clones and lacks some. The table includes some 200,000 clones, roughly 84% detected once. The sample was PBMCs. The receptors here all came from a woman aged 45-65 years in good health and CMV-seropositive.

The CDR3 sequence: CASSLASGGASQETQYF. The CDR3 region has the DNA TGCGCCAGCAGCTTGGCCAGCGGGGGGGCTTCGCAAGAGACCCAGTACTTC. The genes are TRBV5-1 and TRBJ2-5, with TRBD2 matching 10 bases. Germline CDR1 reads SGHRS; CDR2 reads YFSETQ. Unmatched junction bases numbered 7, after V lost 0 bases and J lost 2 bases. The CDR3 contains 17 residues.

This sequence joins TRBV6-5 and TRBJ1-1; 7 bases line up with TRBD1. There are 13 residues in the CDR3. Germline V gene sequence: CDR1 MNHEY, CDR2 SVGAGI. V shed 6 bases and J 4 bases; nucleotides not matched to a gene: 5. CDR3 sequence: CASREGAATEAFF. CDR3 nucleotides: TGTGCCAGCAGGGAGGGGGCGGCCACTGAAGCTTTCTTT.

The rearrangement uses TRBV7-9 and TRBJ2-3; possibly TRBD1 for D (5 bases). Germline V gene lookup returns CDR1 SEHNR and CDR2 FQNEAQ (reference sequence). The ends were cut back, 3 bases at V and 1 base at J, with 11 bases in the middle. CDR3 size: 15 residues. The chain's CDR3 is CASSFGQTGTDTQYF. The CDR3 region has the DNA TGTGCCAGCAGCTTTGGCCAGACAGGCACAGATACGCAGTATTTT.

The chain has TRBV25-1 and TRBJ1-5; no firm D call. CDR1 is MGHDK, CDR2 SYGVNS, per germline. This CDR3 contains 12 residues. V was clipped by 4 bases and J by 9 bases, with 10 bases between them. CDR3 residues: CASSGSSGPQHF. In DNA form, the CDR3 reads TGTGCCAGCAGTGGGAGCAGCGGGCCCCAGCATTTT.

The CDR3: CASSSIAGHSYNEQFF. Written as DNA, the CDR3 is TGTGCCAGCAGCTCTATAGCGGGACACTCCTACAATGAGCAGTTCTTC. V is TRBV13 and J is TRBJ2-1, with 8 bases that match TRBD2. The length of the CDR3 is 16 residues. Germline-derived CDR1 and CDR2 are PRHDT and FYEKMQ (reference sequence). V lost 4 bases and J lost 0; bases outside the gene matches: 5.

CDR3 loop: CASTERTGSSYNEQFF. CDR3 nucleotide sequence: TGTGCCAGCACCGAGAGAACAGGGAGCTCCTACAATGAGCAGTTCTTC. This chain connects TRBV5-4 to TRBJ2-1; TRBD1 is a possible D gene (6 bases). CDR1 and CDR2 (germline): SGHNT, YYREEE (reference sequence). The CDR3 has 16 amino acids. V was clipped by 6 bases and J by 0 bases, with 16 bases between them.

The chain is built from TRBV12-2 and TRBJ1-4. TRBV12-2 represents a pseudogene. This CDR3 region has 16 residues. CDR3 loop: CASRLEYTQEDEKLFF. The CDR3 nucleotides read TGTGCAAGTCGCTTAGAGTATACCCAAGAGGATGAAAAACTGTTTTTT.

V and J are TRBV29-1 and TRBJ2-1, with 9 bases lining up with TRBD2. The CDR3 is 15 amino acids. V was pared by 2 bases and J by 2 bases, with 4 bases of the junction left unmatched. Per the germline V gene, CDR1 is SQVTM and CDR2 is ANQGSEA. CDR3 residues: CSVEWGGGAYNEQFF. Written as DNA, the CDR3 is TGCAGCGTTGAATGGGGCGGGGGGGCCTACAATGAGCAGTTCTTC.

The genes are TRBV19 and TRBJ2-3, with TRBD1 as a possible D gene (6 bases). The V gene lost 5 bases and the J gene lost 2 bases, with 11 bases spanning the gap. This CDR3 has 14 residues. Germline V gene data show CDR1 as LNHDA and CDR2 as SQIVND (reference sequence). CDR3: CASSPGTNTDTQYF. The CDR3 DNA reads as TGTGCCAGTAGTCCCGGGACAAACACAGATACGCAGTATTTT.

Points on this clone: One end of the junction is discordant with germline, which a read error may explain. This sequence joins TRBV7-9 and TRBJ2-5, with 16 bases matching TRBD2. Near its end, the DNA agrees better with TRBJ2-7, so the J call may be wrong. The germline V gene encodes CDR1 SEHNR and CDR2 FQNEAQ (reference sequence). CDR3 size: 16 residues. For the CDR3, the DNA is TGTTCCAGCAGCCGCGGGACTAGCGGGGGGGAGCGCGAGCAGTACTTC. This sequence encodes CSSSRGTSGGEREQYF.

The genes are TRBV10-3 and TRBJ1-1, with no clear D. Deletions cut 6 bases from V and 5 bases from J, with 13 bases between. This CDR3 has 13 amino acids. Looked up from germline, CDR1 is ENHRY and CDR2 is SYGVKD. The CDR3 DNA follows: TGTGCCATCAGGGGCCGGGATGGGACTGAAGCTTTCTTT. It specifies CAIRGRDGTEAFF.

In the case of this clone: Likely a read error: the CDR3 ends without its conserved phenylalanine or tryptophan. The V gene is TRBV12-5, the J gene TRBJ1-1; TRBD1 matches at 7 bases. The trim removed 1 base at V and 7 bases at J, leaving 3 bases unmatched. This CDR3 contains 13 residues. CDR1 LGHNT and CDR2 FRNRAP come from the germline V gene. CDR3 in amino acids: CASGLGTGREAFL. CDR3 sequence (DNA): TGTGCTAGTGGTTTGGGGACAGGACGTGAAGCTTTCCTT.

The J gene is TRBJ1-6, the V gene TRBV6-5; D gene uncertain. This CDR3 contains 12 residues. V gave up 5 bases and J gave up 4 bases, with 3 bases separating them. Germline CDR1 and CDR2: MNHEY and SVGAGI. The CDR3 DNA follows: TGTGCCAGCAGTCAATATAATTCACCCCTCCACTTT. It codes for CASSQYNSPLHF.

The genes are TRBV5-4 and TRBJ2-3, with 7 bases fitting TRBD2. Germline CDR1 and CDR2: SGHNT and YYREEE (reference sequence). Trimming cost V 3 bases and J 2 bases; bases outside gene matches: 6. The CDR3 sequence is 15 residues long. The CDR3 DNA sequence: TGTGCCAGCAGCTCGAAAGCGGGGCCCACAGATACGCAGTATTTT. Translating it yields CASSSKAGPTDTQYF.

V gene TRBV5-1 combines with J gene TRBJ1-2, with a tentative D call TRBD1 (6 bases). The CDR3 covers 15 residues. The V end was cut by 1 base, the J end by 4 bases, with 14 bases between. CDR1 is SGHRS and CDR2 is YFSETQ in the germline V gene. DNA for the CDR3: TGCGCCAGCAGCTTGTCTGATCCAGGGGCCTATGGCTACACCTTC. Its protein is CASSLSDPGAYGYTF. The complete variable domain, with remaining parts taken from reference TRBV5-1 and TRBJ1-2, reads KAGVTQTPRYLIKTRGQQVTLSCSPISGHRSVSWYQQTPGQGLQFLFEYFSETQRNKGNFPGRFSGRQFSNSRSEMNVSTLELGDSALYLCASSLSDPGAYGYTFGSGTRLTVV.

The CDR3 sequence is CASRTGQGADTQYF. CDR3 bases: TGTGCCAGCAGGACGGGACAGGGTGCAGATACGCAGTATTTT. The chain couples TRBV6-8 to TRBJ2-3, with 9 bases matching TRBD1. Germline V gene lookup returns CDR1 MNHGY and CDR2 SAAAGT. CDR3 length equals 14 residues. With 6 bases clipped from V and 4 bases from J, the junction kept 5 bases outside the gene matches.

Turning to this clone: The sample has other DNA sequences that encode this CDR3 too. As DNA, the CDR3 is TGTGCCAGCTCACCCCCGGGGACAGGCACCTACGAGCAGTACTTC. It translates to CASSPPGTGTYEQYF. The chain recombines TRBV18 with TRBJ2-7; 8 bases fit TRBD1. With 3 bases clipped from V and 2 bases from J, the junction kept 6 bases outside the gene matches. This CDR3 has 15 residues. The germline V gene encodes CDR1 KGHSH and CDR2 LQKENI.

The genes are TRBV12-5 and TRBJ2-3; tentative D call: TRBD2 (6 bases). CDR1 and CDR2 from the germline V gene are LGHNT and FRNRAP. CDR3 size: 16 residues. The V and J ends lost 6 bases and 1 base respectively, with 17 bases between them. The CDR3 sequence: CASGALFAGRTDTQYF. The CDR3 bases are TGTGCTAGTGGAGCACTTTTTGCGGGGCGCACAGATACGCAGTATTTT.

This clone occurred once. V gene TRBV7-2 combines with J gene TRBJ2-1, with a tentative D call TRBD2 (6 bases). Germline CDR1 reads SGHTA; CDR2 reads FQGNSA. The CDR3 is 15 residues long. Trimming shortened V by 8 bases and J by 5 bases, and 19 bases separated the two germline ends. CDR3 DNA sequence: TGTGCCAGCTCCCGGGGTGGTAGGGAGGACAATGAGCAGTTCTTC. Its translation is CASSRGGREDNEQFF.